Reported below is one T cell receptor (beta chain). Its antigen remains unknown. This specimen comes from a study of T cell responses to AZD1222 COVID-19 vaccine. Study information: Both about-4-week and about-12-week second-dose recipients were combined.

TCRdb's table, derived via immunoSEQ multiplex PCR, lists solely in-frame clones and lacks some. The table shows about 150,000 clones, with roughly 89% occurring only once. Points from the study as a whole: Repertoire samples came only from after the peak T cell response. Clonal diversity may have been underestimated, and the donors were mostly white British, with more females than males. Only a handful of people who got AZD1222 tested seropositive at baseline.

This clonotype was sampled from an adult in good health. The material was peripheral blood, obtained on day 0 of AZD1222 vaccination.

CDR3 sequence: CASSPRTDGELFF. Written as DNA, the CDR3 is TGTGCCAGCTCACCACGGACCGACGGGGAGCTGTTTTTT. V gene TRBV18 combines with J gene TRBJ2-2; no reliable D call. Germline CDR1 reads KGHSH; CDR2 reads LQKENI. The CDR3 has 13 amino acids. Deletions cut 1 base from V and 7 bases from J, with 7 bases between.